The 3 T cell receptor beta chains given below trace back to one sample, sequenced in a study of T cells in Graves' hyperthyroidism and ophthalmopathy. TCR beta CDR3 sequences were amplified from RNA transcripts. Initially, a first-round RT-PCR of the TCR CDR3 employed the HTBI primer set. TCRdb re-derived calls from the multiplex PCR reads in MiXCR, one entry per CDR3 protein. The sample has 450,000 to 700,000 distinct CDR3 sequences, around 42% seen once. The source material was peripheral blood or thyroid tissue (not recorded which). The receptors were gathered from an adult woman with Graves' disease, either hyperthyroidism or ophthalmopathy (not recorded which).

This clonotype has ten or more counts. This chain connects TRBV9 to TRBJ2-2, with D tentatively TRBD1 (5 bases). The CDR3 loop spans 15 amino acids. Trimming removed 0 bases at V and 6 bases at J, with 12 bases between. Looked up from germline, CDR1 is SGDLS and CDR2 is YYNGEE. CDR3 in amino acids: CASSVGVVGPGELFF. As DNA, the CDR3 is TGTGCCAGCAGCGTAGGGGTCGTGGGGCCCGGGGAGCTGTTTTTT.

This clonotype was counted at least ten times. The gene calls are TRBV5-1 and TRBJ2-7; D uncertain. Trimming cost V 0 bases and J 2 bases, with 9 bases left between them. The CDR3 loop spans 14 amino acids. Germline assignment: CDR1 SGHRS and CDR2 YFSETQ. The CDR3 here is CASSLASGPYEQYF. The CDR3, as DNA: TGCGCCAGCAGCTTGGCCTCAGGCCCCTACGAGCAGTACTTC.

The chain combines TRBV29-1 with TRBJ1-4; the D is unclear. This CDR3 has 14 residues. The germline V gene encodes CDR1 SQVTM and CDR2 ANQGSEA. Trimming took off 6 bases at V and 3 bases at J, with 14 bases between the two ends. The CDR3 protein is CSVKDVGANEKLFF. CDR3 nucleotide sequence: TGCAGCGTCAAGGACGTCGGGGCTAATGAAAAACTGTTTTTT.